A selection of T cell receptor beta chains follows, all from one sample in a study of cytomegalovirus exposure and HLA in healthy donors. TCRdb keeps only in-frame clones here, not all; method: immunoSEQ multiplex PCR. This sample has 140,000 or so clones, with around 90% found just once. The sequenced sample consisted of PBMCs. The source of these receptors is a middle-aged woman in good health and CMV-seronegative. CDR3s include the opening cysteine and the closing phenylalanine or tryptophan. Each record gives: J gene, clone size, D gene, V gene, CDR3 protein, CDR3 DNA. The D gene is left open where the match is weak. Not all rows give a size; the values are once, few, many and, for expanded clones, a class.

>TRBJ2-2|few|.|TRBV5-4
CASSLVGEGPGELFF
TGTGCCAGCAGCTTGGTAGGCGAGGGCCCCGGGGAGCTGTTTTTT
>TRBJ1-2|.|TRBD1|TRBV5-1
CASGTGGGGYTF
TGCGCCAGCGGGACAGGGGGAGGTGGCTACACCTTC
>TRBJ1-3|.|TRBD1|TRBV7-8
CASSHRGTSGNTIYF
TGTGCCAGCAGCCACAGGGGGACCTCTGGAAACACCATATATTTT
>TRBJ1-2|.|TRBD1|TRBV6-1
CASSLLGQGAYGYTF
TGTGCCAGCAGCCTCCTCGGACAGGGAGCCTATGGCTACACCTTC
>TRBJ1-1|.|.|TRBV19
CASSPRQIVTEAFF
TGTGCCAGTAGTCCCCGACAAATTGTCACTGAAGCTTTCTTT
>TRBJ2-7|.|.|TRBV7-9
CSSSLVPAVSSYEQYF
TGTTCCAGCAGCTTAGTTCCGGCGGTCAGCTCCTACGAGCAGTACTTC
>TRBJ1-1|.|.|TRBV7-2
CASSLYVENEAFF
TGTGCCAGCAGCTTATATGTTGAGAATGAAGCTTTCTTT
>TRBJ1-1|.|TRBD1|TRBV7-9
CASSSRTGDTEAFF
TGTGCCAGCAGCTCCCGGACAGGAGACACTGAAGCTTTCTTT
>TRBJ2-1|.|TRBD2|TRBV5-4
CASSLRRGRRDEQFF
TGTGCCAGCAGCTTGAGGCGCGGGAGGCGAGATGAGCAGTTCTTC
>TRBJ2-7|.|TRBD2|TRBV4-1
CASSRQRVSGREYEQYF
TGCGCCAGCAGCCGACAAAGAGTAAGCGGGAGGGAGTACGAGCAGTACTTC
>TRBJ2-3|.|.|TRBV5-4
CASSLLAQGGTDTQYF
TGTGCCAGCAGCTTGCTGGCACAGGGTGGCACAGATACGCAGTATTTT
>TRBJ2-2|.|.|TRBV30
CAWSLGGGPAGELFF
TGTGCCTGGAGTTTAGGGGGAGGGCCCGCCGGGGAGCTGTTTTTT
>TRBJ2-7|.|TRBD2|TRBV5-1
CASSSGHSGRASYEQYF
TGCGCCAGCAGCTCGGGACATAGCGGGAGGGCCTCCTACGAGCAGTACTTC
>TRBJ1-4|.|.|TRBV9
CASSVDSRINEKLFF
TGTGCCAGCAGCGTGGACAGTCGTATTAATGAAAAACTGTTTTTT
>TRBJ2-7|.|.|TRBV29-1
CSVEGSTYEQYF
TGCAGCGTTGAGGGCAGTACCTACGAGCAGTACTTC
>TRBJ1-2|.|.|TRBV12-2
CASRQEVCGYTF
TGTGCAAGTCGCCAGGAGGTCTGCGGCTACACCTTC
>TRBJ1-4|.|TRBD1|TRBV5-6
CASSLAGQGGNEKLFF
TGTGCCAGCAGCTTGGCAGGACAGGGGGGAAATGAAAAACTGTTTTTT
>TRBJ1-5|.|.|TRBV27
CASSLYRANQPQHF
TGTGCCAGCAGTTTATACAGGGCTAATCAGCCCCAGCATTTT
>TRBJ2-3|once|TRBD2|TRBV19
CASNTGGAPDTQYF
TGTGCCAGTAACACGGGAGGTGCTCCAGATACGCAGTATTTT
>TRBJ1-1|.|.|TRBV11-3
CASGTWNTEAFF
TGTGCCAGCGGGACATGGAACACTGAAGCTTTCTTT
>TRBJ2-7|.|.|TRBV11-3
CASSRGTYEQYF
TGTGCCAGCTCCAGGGGTACCTACGAGCAGTACTTC
>TRBJ1-5|.|TRBD1|TRBV30
CAWSAGTGNQPQHF
TGTGCCTGGAGCGCCGGGACAGGCAATCAGCCCCAGCATTTT
>TRBJ1-4|.|.|TRBV5-1
CASSLGASNEKLFF
TGCGCCAGCAGCTTAGGGGCGAGTAATGAAAAACTGTTTTTT
>TRBJ2-7|.|TRBD2|TRBV7-6
CASSPSGLDYEQYF
TGTGCCAGCAGCCCCTCAGGACTAGACTACGAGCAGTACTTC
>TRBJ1-2|.|.|TRBV30
CAWNLAFPYHGYTF
TGTGCCTGGAACTTAGCGTTTCCGTATCATGGCTACACCTTC
>TRBJ1-5|.|.|TRBV19
CASSKTTAEPQHF
TGTGCCAGTAGTAAAACCACGGCGGAGCCCCAGCATTTT
>TRBJ2-1|.|TRBD2|TRBV5-6
CASSGLAELYNEQFF
TGTGCCAGCAGCGGACTAGCGGAACTATACAATGAGCAGTTCTTC
>TRBJ2-7|once|.|TRBV25-1
CASSDLLAKTYEQYF
TGTGCCAGCAGTGATTTGCTAGCGAAAACCTACGAGCAGTACTTC
>TRBJ1-1|.|TRBD1|TRBV7-9
CASSPGTGVPEAFF
TGTGCCAGCAGCCCCGGGACAGGGGTGCCTGAAGCTTTCTTT
>TRBJ2-1|.|.|TRBV18
CASSPPGSLGGGEQFF
TGTGCCAGCTCACCACCAGGGTCTTTGGGAGGAGGCGAGCAGTTCTTC
>TRBJ1-6|.|.|TRBV9
CASSATGSYNSPLHF
TGTGCCAGCAGCGCTACAGGCTCCTATAATTCACCCCTCCACTTT
>TRBJ2-7|.|.|TRBV6-1
CASSVFYEQYF
TGTGCCAGCAGTGTGTTCTACGAGCAGTACTTC
>TRBJ2-7|.|TRBD2|TRBV29-1
CSVEASGSYEQYF
TGCAGCGTTGAAGCTAGCGGATCCTACGAGCAGTACTTC
>TRBJ1-4|.|.|TRBV7-8
CASSLGQLYDSEKLFF
TGTGCCAGCAGCTTAGGACAGCTTTACGATAGTGAAAAACTGTTTTTT
>TRBJ1-1|.|.|TRBV5-6
CASSLVNIREDTEAFF
TGTGCCAGCAGCTTAGTTAATATTAGGGAGGACACTGAAGCTTTCTTT
>TRBJ2-2|.|.|TRBV29-1
CSVEDRGRYTGELFF
TGCAGCGTTGAAGATAGGGGAAGATACACCGGGGAGCTGTTTTTT
>TRBJ1-4|.|.|TRBV15
CATSRAGDFNEKLFF
TGTGCCACCAGCAGAGCAGGGGATTTTAATGAAAAACTGTTTTTT
>TRBJ2-2|.|.|TRBV4-3
CASSSSPSYTGELFF
TGCGCCAGCAGCTCCTCGCCTAGCTACACCGGGGAGCTGTTTTTT
>TRBJ1-1|.|TRBD1|TRBV4-1
CASSHRTGVNTEAFF
TGCGCCAGCAGCCACAGGACAGGGGTGAACACTGAAGCTTTCTTT
>TRBJ1-2|.|.|TRBV28
CASSSPGRPNYGYTF
TGTGCCAGCAGTTCCCCAGGTCGCCCTAACTATGGCTACACCTTC
>TRBJ2-3|.|TRBD1|TRBV11-2
CASSLVRGNTDTQYF
TGTGCCAGCAGCTTAGTCAGGGGGAATACAGATACGCAGTATTTT
>TRBJ2-5|.|TRBD2|TRBV11-2
CASSRLAGGWETQYF
TGTGCCAGCAGCCGTCTAGCGGGAGGGTGGGAGACCCAGTACTTC
>TRBJ2-1|.|TRBD2|TRBV7-9
CASSLMASGRINEQFF
TGTGCCAGCAGCTTAATGGCTAGCGGGAGAATCAATGAGCAGTTCTTC
>TRBJ2-1|.|TRBD2|TRBV6-4
CASSRLAPSSYNEQFF
TGTGCCAGCAGTCGACTAGCTCCTAGCTCCTACAATGAGCAGTTCTTC
>TRBJ2-7|.|TRBD2|TRBV2
CASSEAPLPSGRASEQYF
TGTGCCAGCAGTGAAGCGCCCCTACCTAGCGGGAGGGCCTCCGAGCAGTACTTC